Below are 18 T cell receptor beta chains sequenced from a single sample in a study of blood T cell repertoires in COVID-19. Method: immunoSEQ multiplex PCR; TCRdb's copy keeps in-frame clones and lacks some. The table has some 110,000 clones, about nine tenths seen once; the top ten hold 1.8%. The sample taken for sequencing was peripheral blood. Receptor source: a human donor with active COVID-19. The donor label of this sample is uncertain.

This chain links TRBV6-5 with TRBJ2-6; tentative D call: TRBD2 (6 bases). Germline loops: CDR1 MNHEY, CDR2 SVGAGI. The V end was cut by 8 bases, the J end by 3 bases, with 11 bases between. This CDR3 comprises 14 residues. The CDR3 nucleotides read TGTGCCAGCCAGGGACTCAGTGGGGCCAACGTCCTGACTTTC. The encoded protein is CASQGLSGANVLTF.

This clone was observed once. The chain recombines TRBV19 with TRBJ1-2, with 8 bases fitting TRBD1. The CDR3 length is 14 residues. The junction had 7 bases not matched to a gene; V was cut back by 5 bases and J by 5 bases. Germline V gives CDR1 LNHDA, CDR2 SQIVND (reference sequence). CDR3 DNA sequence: TGTGCCAGTAGTGTCGACAGGGGAAGGTATGGCTACACCTTC. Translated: CASSVDRGRYGYTF.

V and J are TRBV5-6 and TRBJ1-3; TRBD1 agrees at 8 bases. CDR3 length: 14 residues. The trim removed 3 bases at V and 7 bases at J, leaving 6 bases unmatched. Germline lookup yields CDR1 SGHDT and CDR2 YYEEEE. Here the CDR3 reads CASSWDRIGNTIYF. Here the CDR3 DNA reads TGTGCCAGCAGCTGGGACAGGATAGGGAACACCATATATTTT.

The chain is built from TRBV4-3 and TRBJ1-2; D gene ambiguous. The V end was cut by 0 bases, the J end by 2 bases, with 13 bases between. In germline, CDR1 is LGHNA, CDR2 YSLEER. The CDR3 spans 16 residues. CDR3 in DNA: TGCGCCAGCAGCCAAGAGCGGACTCAAACCAACTATGGCTACACCTTC. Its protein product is CASSQERTQTNYGYTF.

The CDR3 sequence is CASSLPGNTIYF. CDR3 DNA: TGTGCCAGCAGCCTCCCCGGAAACACCATATATTTT. The J gene is TRBJ1-3, the V gene TRBV5-4, with unresolved D. The CDR3 consists of 12 residues. V was pared by 4 bases and J by 4 bases, with 6 bases between. Germline V gives CDR1 SGHNT, CDR2 YYREEE (reference sequence).

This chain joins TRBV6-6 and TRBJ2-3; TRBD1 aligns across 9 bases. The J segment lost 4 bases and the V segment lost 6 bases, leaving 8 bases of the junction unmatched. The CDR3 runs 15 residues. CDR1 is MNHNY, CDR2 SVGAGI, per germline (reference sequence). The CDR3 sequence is CASRYRGRSADTQYF. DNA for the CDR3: TGTGCCAGCAGATACAGGGGGCGCTCCGCAGATACGCAGTATTTT.

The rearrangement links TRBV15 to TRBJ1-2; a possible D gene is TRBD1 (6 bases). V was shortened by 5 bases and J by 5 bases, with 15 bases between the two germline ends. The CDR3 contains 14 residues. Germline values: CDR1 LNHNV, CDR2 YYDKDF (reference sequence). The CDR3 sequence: CATSESRGLYGYTF. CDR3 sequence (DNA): TGTGCCACCAGCGAAAGCAGGGGTCTTTATGGCTACACCTTC.

CDR3 loop: CASSSTGDYGYTF. The CDR3 DNA sequence: TGTGCCAGCAGTTCCACAGGGGACTATGGCTACACCTTC. This chain links TRBV12-3 or TRBV12-4 with TRBJ1-2; 7 nucleotides align to TRBD1. The J segment lost 3 bases and the V segment lost 4 bases, leaving 2 bases of the junction unmatched. The CDR3 is made up of 13 amino acids.

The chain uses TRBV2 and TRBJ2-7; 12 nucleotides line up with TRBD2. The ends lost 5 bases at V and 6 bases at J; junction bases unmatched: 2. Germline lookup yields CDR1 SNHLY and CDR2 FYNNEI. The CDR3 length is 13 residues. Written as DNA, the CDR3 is TGTGCCAGCAGTTCTAGCGGGGGGGTCGAGCAGTACTTC. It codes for CASSSSGGVEQYF.

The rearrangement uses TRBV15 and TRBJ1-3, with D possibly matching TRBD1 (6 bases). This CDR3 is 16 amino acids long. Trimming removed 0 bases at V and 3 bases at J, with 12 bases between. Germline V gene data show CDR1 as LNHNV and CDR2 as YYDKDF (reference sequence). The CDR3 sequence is CATSRDQGLYGNTIYF. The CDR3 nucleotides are TGTGCCACCAGCAGAGATCAGGGGTTGTATGGAAACACCATATATTTT. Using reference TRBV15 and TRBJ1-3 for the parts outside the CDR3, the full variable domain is DAMVIQNPRYQVTQFGKPVTLSCSQTLNHNVMYWYQQKSSQAPKLLFHYYDKDFNNEADTPDNFQSRRPNTSFCFLDIRSPGLGDTAMYLCATSRDQGLYGNTIYFGEGSWLTVV.

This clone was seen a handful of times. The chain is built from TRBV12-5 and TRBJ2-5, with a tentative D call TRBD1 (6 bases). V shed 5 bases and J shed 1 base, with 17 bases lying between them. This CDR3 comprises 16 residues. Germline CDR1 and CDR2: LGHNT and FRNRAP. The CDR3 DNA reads TGTGCTAGTGGTAACAGGGAGAGGTCCCTCCAAGAGACCCAGTACTTC. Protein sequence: CASGNRERSLQETQYF.

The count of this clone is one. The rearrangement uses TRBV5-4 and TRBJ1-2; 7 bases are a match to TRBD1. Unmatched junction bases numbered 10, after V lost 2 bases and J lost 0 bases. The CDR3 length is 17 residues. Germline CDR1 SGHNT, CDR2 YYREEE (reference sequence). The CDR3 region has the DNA TGTGCCAGCAGCTTAGGACTGGACAGGCAGTCTAACTATGGCTACACCTTC. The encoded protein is CASSLGLDRQSNYGYTF.

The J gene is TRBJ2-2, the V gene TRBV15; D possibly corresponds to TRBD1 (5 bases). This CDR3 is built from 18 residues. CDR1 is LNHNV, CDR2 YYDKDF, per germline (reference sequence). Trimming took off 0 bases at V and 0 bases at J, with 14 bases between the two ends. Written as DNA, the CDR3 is TGTGCCACCAGCAGAGATCTGCTAGGACAAACGAACACCGGGGAGCTGTTTTTT. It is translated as CATSRDLLGQTNTGELFF.

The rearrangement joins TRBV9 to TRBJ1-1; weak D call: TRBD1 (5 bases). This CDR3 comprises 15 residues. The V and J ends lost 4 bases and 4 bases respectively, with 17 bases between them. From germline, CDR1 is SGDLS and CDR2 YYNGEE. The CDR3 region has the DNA TGTGCCAGCAGCACGACCGGGACTGGGGGCACTGAAGCTTTCTTT. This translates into CASSTTGTGGTEAFF.

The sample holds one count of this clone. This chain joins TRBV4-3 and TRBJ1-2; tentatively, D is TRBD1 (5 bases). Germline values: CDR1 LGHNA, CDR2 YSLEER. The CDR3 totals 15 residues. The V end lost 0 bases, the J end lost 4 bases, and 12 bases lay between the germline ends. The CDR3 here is CASSQDRAGPYGYTF. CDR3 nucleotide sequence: TGCGCCAGCAGCCAAGATCGGGCAGGGCCCTATGGCTACACCTTC.

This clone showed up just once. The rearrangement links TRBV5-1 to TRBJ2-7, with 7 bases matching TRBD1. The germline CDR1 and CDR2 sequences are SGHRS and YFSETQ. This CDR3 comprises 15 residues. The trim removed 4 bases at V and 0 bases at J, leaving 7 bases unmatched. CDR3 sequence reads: CASSLRQGDSYEQYF. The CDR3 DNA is TGCGCCAGCAGCCTAAGGCAGGGGGACTCCTACGAGCAGTACTTC.

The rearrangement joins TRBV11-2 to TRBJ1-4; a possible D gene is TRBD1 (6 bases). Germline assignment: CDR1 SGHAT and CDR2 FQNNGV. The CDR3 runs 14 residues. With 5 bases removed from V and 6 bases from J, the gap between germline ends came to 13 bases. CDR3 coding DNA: TGTGCCAGCAGCCCTCCAAACAGGGATGAAAAACTGTTTTTT. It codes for CASSPPNRDEKLFF.

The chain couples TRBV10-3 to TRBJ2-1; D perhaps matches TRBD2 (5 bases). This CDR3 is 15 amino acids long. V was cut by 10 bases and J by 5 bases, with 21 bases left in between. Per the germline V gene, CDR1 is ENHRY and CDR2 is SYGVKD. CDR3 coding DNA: TGTGCCACGGGGTGGGGTAGGAGTGGGCACAATGAGCAGTTCTTC. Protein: CATGWGRSGHNEQFF.